The T cell receptor (beta chain) under discussion was sequenced for a study of cytomegalovirus exposure and HLA in healthy donors. Study summary: The same platform was used for the 100 to 150 validation repertoires as for the approximately 610 first-cohort repertoires, as reported in a later analysis.

V dropped 5 bases and J dropped 3; count of bases not matched to a gene: 6. Germline lookup yields CDR1 SGHNT and CDR2 YENEEA. This CDR3 spans 15 amino acids. Profiling relied on immunoSEQ multiplex PCR, and the TCRdb table lists in-frame clones only, not all of them. The sample records over 200,000 clones, about 86% being singletons. As for this clone: Antigen specificity is unknown.

Notes on the study in general: The study recorded 164 TCR beta chains that were cytomegalovirus-associated.

The sample taken for sequencing was PBMCs. The genes are TRBV11-3 and TRBJ2-1; TRBD2 matches at 8 bases. The receptor comes from a woman between 18 and 29 years old in good health and CMV-seronegative. The CDR3 DNA reads as TGTGCCAGCAGCCCCCTAGCGGGTGACTACAATGAGCAGTTCTTC. Its protein is CASSPLAGDYNEQFF.